Reported below is one T cell receptor beta chain. Per the authors' pipeline: Amplifying reference gene primers gave estimates of nucleated cell counts. Sequencing used immunoSEQ multiplex PCR; TCRdb keeps in-frame clones, though not all of them. For V, J and clone size, that table is used; D and trimming come from the DNA. The sample includes 250,000 or so clones, 87% of them seen just once. These data belong to a study of blood T cell repertoires in COVID-19. Study-level background: The study drew acute and convalescent COVID-19 samples from the United States, Italy and Spain. T cells, B-cell-depleted T cells, or PBMCs supplied cDNA or gDNA.

The CDR3 has 15 residues. In germline, CDR1 is KGHSH, CDR2 LQKENI. Between the trimmed V and J ends, which lost 2 bases and 1 base, there was a span of 12 bases. This TCR was sampled from a man between 18 and 35 years old with active or convalescent COVID-19. Sequenced input: peripheral blood. The genes are TRBV18 and TRBJ2-7, with TRBD2 as a possible D gene (6 bases). CDR3 sequence: CASSPGGRTSYEQYF. The CDR3 nucleotides read TGTGCCAGCTCACCAGGGGGGAGAACATCCTACGAGCAGTACTTC.